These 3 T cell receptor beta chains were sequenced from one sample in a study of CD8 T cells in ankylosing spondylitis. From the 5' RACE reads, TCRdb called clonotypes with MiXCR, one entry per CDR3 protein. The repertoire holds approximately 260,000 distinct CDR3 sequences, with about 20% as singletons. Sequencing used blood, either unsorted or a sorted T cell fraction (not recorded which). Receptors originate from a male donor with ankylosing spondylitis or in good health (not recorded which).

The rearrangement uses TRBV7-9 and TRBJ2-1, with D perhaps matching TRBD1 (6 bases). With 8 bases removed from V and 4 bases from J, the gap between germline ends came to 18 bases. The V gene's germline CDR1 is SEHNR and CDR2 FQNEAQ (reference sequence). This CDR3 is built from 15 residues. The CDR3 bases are TGTGCCAGCCCCCCAAAGGGACAAACGTACAATGAGCAGTTCTTC. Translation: CASPPKGQTYNEQFF. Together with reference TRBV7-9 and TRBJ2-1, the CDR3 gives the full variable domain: DTGVSQNPRHKITKRGQNVTFRCDPISEHNRLYWYRQTLGQGPEFLTYFQNEAQLEKSRLLSDRFSAERPKGSFSTLEIQRTEQGDSAMYLCASPPKGQTYNEQFFGPGTRLTVL.

CDR3 amino acids: CASSPWGTVEFRTQETQYF. In DNA form, the CDR3 reads TGTGCCAGCTCACCCTGGGGAACAGTCGAATTCCGTACTCAAGAGACCCAGTACTTC. This rearrangement joins TRBV18 to TRBJ2-5, with D unresolved. Germline CDR1 is KGHSH and CDR2 is LQKENI. V gave up 3 bases and J gave up 2 bases, with 25 bases separating them. The CDR3 extends over 19 amino acids.

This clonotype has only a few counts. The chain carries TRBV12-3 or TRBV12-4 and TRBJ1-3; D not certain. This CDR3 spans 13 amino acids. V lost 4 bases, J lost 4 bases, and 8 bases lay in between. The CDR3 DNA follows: TGTGCCAGCAGTTATACCTCGGGAAACACCATATATTTT. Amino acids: CASSYTSGNTIYF.